Described below is a single T cell receptor (beta chain) sequence and its context. The CDR3 is 15 residues long. Germline V CDR1 and CDR2: MGHRA, YSYEKL. Trimming removed 1 base at V and 0 bases at J, with 10 bases between. The data originate from a study of blood T cell repertoires in COVID-19. All enrollees were roughly 18 to 89 years old and from about 24 US areas. Participant-given clinical history determined each cohort assignment. No more than 2 weeks before study entry, exposed participants had met a case of COVID-19. In the source study's methods: Estimated nucleated cell counts came from reference gene primer amplification. The assay was immunoSEQ multiplex PCR, and TCRdb's table has in-frame clones only and misses some. V and J calls plus clone size are reproduced from that table; the DNA served to infer D and trimming. The sample carries 200,000 to 250,000 clones, around 88% recorded once.

The sequence derives from a woman aged 25 to 39 who had been exposed to COVID-19. The V and J genes are TRBV4-1 and TRBJ2-7, with a tentative D call TRBD2 (5 bases). The sample comprised PBMCs or T cells enriched from blood (not recorded which). CDR3 region: CASSQGGDYSYEQYF. In nucleotides, the CDR3 is TGCGCCAGCAGCCAAGGAGGTGACTACTCCTACGAGCAGTACTTC.